This T cell receptor (beta chain) was recovered during a study of blood T cell repertoires in COVID-19. About the study: Samples came from the United States, Italy and Spain, spanning acute and convalescent COVID-19. T cells, B-cell-depleted T cells, or PBMCs provided the cDNA or gDNA that served as material.

The CDR3 runs 13 residues. Per germline, CDR1 LNHDA and CDR2 SQIVND (reference sequence). V shed 5 bases and J shed 1 base, with 8 bases lying between them. In the authors' workflow: Amplification of reference gene primers provided the estimated nucleated cell counts. The data were produced by immunoSEQ multiplex PCR, yet TCRdb's version contains in-frame clones alone and is incomplete. The DNA was the basis for D and trimming; V, J and clone size are from that table. The table includes about 270,000 clones, roughly 85% detected once. The chain has TRBV19 and TRBJ1-1; D gene ambiguous. This clonotype was obtained from a young woman with acute or convalescent COVID-19. Sequenced input: peripheral blood. The CDR3 DNA follows: TGTGCCAGTAGTTTCCGACAGAACACTGAAGCTTTCTTT. The encoded protein is CASSFRQNTEAFF.